Listed below are T cell receptor beta chains from one sample, sequenced in a study of T-cell reconstitution after alpha-beta-depleted transplantation in children. TCRdb processed the PCR reads anew with MiXCR; each CDR3 protein has one entry. The sample shows approximately 520,000 distinct CDR3 sequences, around 10% of them seen only once. This specimen consisted of PBMCs, mostly from graft donor cells, obtained 180 days after TCRalphabeta/CD19-depleted stem cell transplant. All receptors derive from a female patient aged 2-9 years who had a stem cell transplant for aplastic anemia, so the T cells may come from the graft donor. Each CDR3 is given with its conserved first and last residue. Fields, in order: J gene, D gene, clone size, V gene, CDR3 DNA, CDR3 protein. D genes are given only for firm matches. Clone size, where shown, is once, few, many, or a class for clones that have expanded.

TRBJ2-7	-	many	TRBV24-1	TGTGCCACCAGTGACGCACGTGCCAGCTCCTACGAGCAGTACTTC	CATSDARASSYEQYF
TRBJ2-2	TRBD2	-	TRBV7-8	TGTGCCAGCAGCTTATTAGCGGGAGTGCCCACCGGGGAGCTGTTTTTT	CASSLLAGVPTGELFF
TRBJ2-3	-	few	TRBV7-2	TGTGCCAGCAGCTTAGCGACCGTAGATACGCAGTATTTT	CASSLATVDTQYF
TRBJ1-5	-	-	TRBV7-6	TGTGCCAGCAGCTTAGCCCCCCGACCCTATAGCAATCAGCCCCAGCATTTT	CASSLAPRPYSNQPQHF
TRBJ1-5	-	-	TRBV15	TGTGCCACCAGCAGAGCGGGGGTCAATCAGCCCCAGCATTTT	CATSRAGVNQPQHF
TRBJ1-2	-	-	TRBV29-1	TGCAGCGTTGTGTCTCTCGGGCAGGTTGGTGGCTACACCTTC	CSVVSLGQVGGYTF
TRBJ2-1	-	few	TRBV19	TGTGCCAGTAATCAGGAAAGCTCCTACAATGAGCAGTTCTTC	CASNQESSYNEQFF
TRBJ2-7	-	few	TRBV7-8	TGTGCCAGCACCGACCCAGGTGGGTTCTACGAGCAGTACTTC	CASTDPGGFYEQYF
TRBJ1-1	-	few	TRBV7-2	TGTGCCAGCAGCTTGGGGACCCGCTTTTCGAACACTGAAGCTTTCTTT	CASSLGTRFSNTEAFF
TRBJ2-1	TRBD2	many	TRBV29-1	TGCAGCGTTGAAGGAGCGGGATCCTACAATGAGCAGTTCTTC	CSVEGAGSYNEQFF
TRBJ2-2	TRBD2	few	TRBV7-6	TGTGCCAGCAGCTTGACTAGCGGGCCTTTAAACACCGGGGAGCTGTTTTTT	CASSLTSGPLNTGELFF
TRBJ2-5	TRBD1	few	TRBV12-3/TRBV12-4	TGTGCCAGCAGCCCGGGACAGGGGTTATGGGAGACCCAGTACTTC	CASSPGQGLWETQYF
TRBJ2-3	-	-	TRBV12-3/TRBV12-4	TGTGCCAGCAGTTTAGCGTACGGGCCTTCCCCCACAGATACGCAGTATTTT	CASSLAYGPSPTDTQYF
TRBJ1-2	-	-	TRBV7-8	TGTGCCAGCAGCTACATGAAGATTGGACAAAAGCCAGCCAACTATGGCTACACCTTC	CASSYMKIGQKPANYGYTF
TRBJ2-3	-	many	TRBV7-2	TGTGCCAGCAGCTTGCGCCCTCCACGGGATACGCAGTATTTT	CASSLRPPRDTQYF
TRBJ1-1	TRBD1	-	TRBV5-1	TGCGCCAGCACCCCAGGGGGGGGAAACACTGAAGCTTTCTTT	CASTPGGGNTEAFF
TRBJ1-6	TRBD1	-	TRBV7-2	TGTGCCAGCAGCTTAGGGAAAGTGGACAGGGGTTCACCCCTCCACTTT	CASSLGKVDRGSPLHF
TRBJ1-1	TRBD1	-	TRBV28	TGTGCCAGCAGTAACGGACAGGGGGGAACTGAAGCTTTCTTT	CASSNGQGGTEAFF
TRBJ1-2	TRBD1	-	TRBV29-1	TGCAGCGTTGTCGGACAGGGGGACTATGGCTACACCTTC	CSVVGQGDYGYTF
TRBJ2-1	TRBD2	few	TRBV7-2	TGTGCCAGCAGCTATCTAGCGGGAGAGAGTGAGCAGTTCTTC	CASSYLAGESEQFF